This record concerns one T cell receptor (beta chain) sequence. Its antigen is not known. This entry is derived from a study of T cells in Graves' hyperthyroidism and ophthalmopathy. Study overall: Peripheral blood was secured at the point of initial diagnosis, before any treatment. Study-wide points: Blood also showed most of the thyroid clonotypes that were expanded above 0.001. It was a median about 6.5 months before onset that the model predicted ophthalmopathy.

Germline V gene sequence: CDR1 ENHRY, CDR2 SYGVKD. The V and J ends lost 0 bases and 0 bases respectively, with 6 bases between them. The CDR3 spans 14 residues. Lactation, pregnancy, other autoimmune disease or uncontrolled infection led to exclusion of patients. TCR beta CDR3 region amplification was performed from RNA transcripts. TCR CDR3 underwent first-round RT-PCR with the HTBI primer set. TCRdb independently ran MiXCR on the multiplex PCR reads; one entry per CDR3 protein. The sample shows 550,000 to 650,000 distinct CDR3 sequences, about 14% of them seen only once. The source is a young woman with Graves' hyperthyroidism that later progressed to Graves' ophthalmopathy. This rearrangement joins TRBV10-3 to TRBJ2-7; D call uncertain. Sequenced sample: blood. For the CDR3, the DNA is TGTGCCATCAGTGAGTCCCCCGACTCCTACGAGCAGTACTTC. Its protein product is CAISESPDSYEQYF.